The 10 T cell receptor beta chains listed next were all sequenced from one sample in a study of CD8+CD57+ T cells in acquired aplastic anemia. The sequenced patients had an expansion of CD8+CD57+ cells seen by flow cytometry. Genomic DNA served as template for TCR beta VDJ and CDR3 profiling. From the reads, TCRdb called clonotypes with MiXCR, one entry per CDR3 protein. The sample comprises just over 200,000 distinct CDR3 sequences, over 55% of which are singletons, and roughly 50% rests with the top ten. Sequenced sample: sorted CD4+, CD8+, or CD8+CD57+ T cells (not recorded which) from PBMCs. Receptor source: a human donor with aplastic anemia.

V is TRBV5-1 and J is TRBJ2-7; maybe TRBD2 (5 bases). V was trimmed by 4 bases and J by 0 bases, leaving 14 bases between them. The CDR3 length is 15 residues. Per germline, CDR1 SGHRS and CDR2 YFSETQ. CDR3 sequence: CASSTGLRSSYEQYF. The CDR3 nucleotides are TGCGCCAGCAGCACTGGACTGCGGAGCTCCTACGAGCAGTACTTC.

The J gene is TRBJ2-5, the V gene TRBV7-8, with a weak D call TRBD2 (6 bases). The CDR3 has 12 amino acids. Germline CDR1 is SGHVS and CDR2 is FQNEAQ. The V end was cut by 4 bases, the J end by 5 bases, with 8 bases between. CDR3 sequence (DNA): TGTGCCAGCAGCTCGGAGGGGGAGACCCAGTACTTC. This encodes CASSSEGETQYF.

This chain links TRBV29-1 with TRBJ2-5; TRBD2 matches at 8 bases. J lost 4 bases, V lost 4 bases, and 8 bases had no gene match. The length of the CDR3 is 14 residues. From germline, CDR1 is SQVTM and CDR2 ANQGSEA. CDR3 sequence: CSVAGGLAGETQYF. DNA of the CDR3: TGCAGCGTTGCCGGTGGGCTAGCGGGAGAGACCCAGTACTTC.

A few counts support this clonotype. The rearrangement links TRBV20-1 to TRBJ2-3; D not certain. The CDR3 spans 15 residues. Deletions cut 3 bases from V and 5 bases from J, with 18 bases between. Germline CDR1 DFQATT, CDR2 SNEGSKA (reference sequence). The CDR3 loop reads CSASQLGNPEDTQYF. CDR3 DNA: TGCAGTGCTAGTCAGCTGGGTAATCCAGAAGATACGCAGTATTTT.

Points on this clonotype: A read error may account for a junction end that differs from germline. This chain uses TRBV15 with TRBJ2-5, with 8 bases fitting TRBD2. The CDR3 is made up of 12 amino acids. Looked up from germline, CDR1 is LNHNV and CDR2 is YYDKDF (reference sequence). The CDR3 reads CHQRPGLVTQYF. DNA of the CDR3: TGCCACCAGCGTCCGGGACTAGTAACCCAGTACTTC.

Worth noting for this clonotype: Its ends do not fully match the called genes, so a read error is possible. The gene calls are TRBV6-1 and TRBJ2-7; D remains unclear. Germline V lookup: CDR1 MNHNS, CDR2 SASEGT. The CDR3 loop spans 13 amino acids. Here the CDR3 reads CASSGAPNYEQCF. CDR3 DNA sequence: TGTGCCAGCAGTGGAGCACCTAACTACGAGCAGTGCTTC.

The CDR3: CASSSETGGRETQYF. In nucleotides, the CDR3 is TGTGCCAGCAGCTCGGAGACAGGGGGCCGGGAGACCCAGTACTTC. The chain links TRBV9 to TRBJ2-5, with 10 positions matching TRBD1. Germline trimming cut 4 bases from V and 5 bases from J; bases unmatched to any gene: 8. This CDR3 has 15 residues. The V gene's germline CDR1 is SGDLS and CDR2 YYNGEE.

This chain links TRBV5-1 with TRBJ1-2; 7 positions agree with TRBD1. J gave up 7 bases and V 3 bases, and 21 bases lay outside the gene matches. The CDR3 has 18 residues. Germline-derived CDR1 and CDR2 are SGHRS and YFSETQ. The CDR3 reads CASSWNGGAGAGGAGYTF. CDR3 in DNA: TGCGCCAGCAGCTGGAATGGCGGAGCGGGTGCAGGGGGTGCTGGCTACACCTTC.

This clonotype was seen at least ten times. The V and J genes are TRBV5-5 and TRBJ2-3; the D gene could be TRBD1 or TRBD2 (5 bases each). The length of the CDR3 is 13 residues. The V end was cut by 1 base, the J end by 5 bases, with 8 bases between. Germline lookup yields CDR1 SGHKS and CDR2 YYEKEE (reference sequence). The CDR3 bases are TGTGCCAGCAGCTTGTCAGGGAGAGATACGCAGTATTTT. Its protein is CASSLSGRDTQYF.

The CDR3 nucleotides read TGTGCCAGCAGCTCCGCACGGGGGGAGGTGTTCTTC. This gives the protein CASSSARGEVFF. The chain couples TRBV7-2 to TRBJ2-1; 7 nucleotides agree with TRBD2. Germline CDR1 is SGHTA and CDR2 is FQGNSA. Germline trimming cut 4 bases from V and 15 bases from J; bases unmatched to any gene: 9. The CDR3 has 12 residues.